This record covers a single T cell receptor (beta chain). These data are taken from a study of Ad26.COV2.S vaccination and SARS-CoV-2 variants. Treatment described: some 20 received Ad26.COV2.S at low or high dose, single or two shots; several received placebo; per-sample allocation not given. Sampling was performed 63 days after the first vaccine or placebo injection. TCRdb keeps only in-frame clones here, not all; method: immunoSEQ multiplex PCR. The sample includes some 250,000 clones, 85% to 90% of them seen just once. The CDR3 is made up of 16 amino acids. Germline lookup yields CDR1 MNHEY and CDR2 SMNVEV (reference sequence). J lost 7 bases, V lost 6 bases, and 11 bases had no gene match.

The chain combines TRBV27 with TRBJ2-1; 11 nucleotides align to TRBD2. This material consisted of peripheral blood, taken in a trial of Ad26.COV2.S vaccine versus placebo. This TCR derives from a person between 18 and 65 years old who received the Ad26.COV2.S COVID-19 vaccine or a placebo. CDR3 protein: CASRTLAGGPGNEQFF. The CDR3 DNA reads TGTGCCAGCAGGACCTTAGCGGGAGGGCCGGGAAATGAGCAGTTCTTC.